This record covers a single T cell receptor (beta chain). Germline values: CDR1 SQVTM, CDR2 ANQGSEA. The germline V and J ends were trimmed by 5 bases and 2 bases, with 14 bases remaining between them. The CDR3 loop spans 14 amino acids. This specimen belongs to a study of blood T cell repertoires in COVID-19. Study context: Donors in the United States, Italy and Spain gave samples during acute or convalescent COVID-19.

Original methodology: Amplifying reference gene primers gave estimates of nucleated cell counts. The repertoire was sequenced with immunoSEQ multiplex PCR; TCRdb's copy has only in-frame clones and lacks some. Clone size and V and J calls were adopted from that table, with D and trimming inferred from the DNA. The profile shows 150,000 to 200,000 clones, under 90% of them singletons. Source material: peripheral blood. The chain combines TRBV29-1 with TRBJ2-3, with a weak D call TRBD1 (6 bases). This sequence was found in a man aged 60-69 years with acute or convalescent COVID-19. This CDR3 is CSVLTTGNTDTQYF. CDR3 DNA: TGCAGCGTTCTAACGACAGGAAACACAGATACGCAGTATTTT.